Presented here are 28 T cell receptor beta chains from one specimen sequenced in a study of regulatory T cells in long-lasting Graves disease. Time point: newly diagnosed GD, antithyroid drugs for less than 3 months. From PBMCs, RNA was extracted and then used to make the TCR library. Construction of TCR beta libraries relied on iRepertoire HTBI primers and on Arm-PCR targeting CDR3 regions. A single record per CDR3 protein comes from TCRdb applying MiXCR to the multiplex PCR reads. The sample lists 680,000 or so distinct CDR3 sequences; 16% were seen once. These records were also assigned to another study, of T cells in Graves' hyperthyroidism and ophthalmopathy.

Sample: peripheral blood mononuclear cells (PBMCs), taken at new diagnosis, from a patient treated with antithyroid drugs. These receptors all come from a woman in her 30s with Graves disease.

The rearrangement joins TRBV24-1 to TRBJ2-1, with TRBD2 matching over 12 bases. CDR1 is KGHDR and CDR2 is SFDVKD in the germline V gene. The CDR3 has 15 amino acids. The V and J ends lost 3 bases and 8 bases, in that order; junction bases with no gene match: 4. Here the CDR3 DNA reads TGTGCCACCAGTGATCCTAGCGGGAGGGCCCATGAGCAGTTCTTC. Translation gives CATSDPSGRAHEQFF.

This clonotype was detected many times. V is TRBV28 and J is TRBJ1-2; D is undetermined. Trimming cost V 2 bases and J 1 base, with 8 bases left between them. The CDR3 is 14 amino acids. Germline V gene lookup returns CDR1 MDHEN and CDR2 SYDVKM. The CDR3 region has the DNA TGTGCCAGCAGTTTAACCCGGAATAACTATGGCTACACCTTC. This codes for CASSLTRNNYGYTF.

The sample holds many counts of this clonotype. The rearrangement links TRBV28 to TRBJ1-1; 9 nucleotides agree with TRBD1. CDR3 size: 14 residues. V lost 6 bases, J lost 10 bases, and 12 bases stayed unmatched. Germline V gene data show CDR1 as MDHEN and CDR2 as SYDVKM. The CDR3, as DNA: TGTGCCAGCAGGTTTCGAGGGACAGGGTTGGGAGCTTTCTTT. Translating gives CASRFRGTGLGAFF.

There are many counts of this clonotype. The rearrangement links TRBV27 to TRBJ1-1, with 7 bases aligning to TRBD1. Germline V gene data show CDR1 as MNHEY and CDR2 as SMNVEV (reference sequence). V dropped 5 bases and J dropped 1; count of bases not matched to a gene: 10. The CDR3 has 16 amino acids. Here the CDR3 DNA reads TGTGCCAGCAGTCCTCGGACAGGAATTGCGAACACTGAAGCTTTCTTT. Translating it yields CASSPRTGIANTEAFF.

With respect to this clonotype: A much larger clone differs by one base, so this may be a read error. The CDR3 ends on some other residue instead of the conserved phenylalanine or tryptophan, so this is likely a read error. The CDR3 sequence is CAISALAGGGEQFL. In nucleotides, the CDR3 is TGTGCCATCAGTGCCCTAGCCGGTGGGGGTGAGCAGTTCCTC. The chain links TRBV10-3 to TRBJ2-1, with D perhaps being TRBD1 or TRBD2 (5 bases each). Germline values: CDR1 ENHRY, CDR2 SYGVKD. This CDR3 is 14 amino acids long. V was shortened by 4 bases and J by 9 bases, with 16 bases between the two germline ends.

This clonotype has a handful of counts. The junction departs from the called germline gene at one end, perhaps through a read error. V usage is TRBV5-1 and J usage is TRBJ1-1; 9 bases align to TRBD1. Germline V gene sequence: CDR1 SGHRS, CDR2 YFSETQ. This CDR3 has 16 amino acids. The CDR3 sequence is CASSHSTGGVDTEAFF. The CDR3 nucleotides read TGTGCCAGCAGCCACTCCACAGGGGGCGTTGACACTGAAGCTTTCTTT.

This clonotype has at least ten counts. The rearrangement links TRBV28 to TRBJ1-4; D unclear. Trimming pared 2 bases from V and 4 bases from J, leaving 14 bases between. The CDR3 contains 16 residues. The germline CDR1 and CDR2 sequences are MDHEN and SYDVKM. CDR3: CASSLIGIGNNEKLFF. The CDR3 DNA reads TGTGCCAGCAGTTTAATAGGGATAGGAAATAATGAAAAACTGTTTTTT. Full variable domain (remainder filled in from reference TRBV28 and TRBJ1-4): DVKVTQSSRYLVKRTGEKVFLECVQDMDHENMFWYRQDPGLGLRLIYFSYDVKMKEKGDIPEGYSVSREKKERFSLILESASTNQTSMYLCASSLIGIGNNEKLFFGSGTQLSVL.

The sample holds a few counts of this clonotype. The chain uses TRBV18 and TRBJ1-1; D is ambiguous. This CDR3 has 15 amino acids. Germline CDR1 and CDR2: KGHSH and LQKENI. V dropped 2 bases and J dropped 1 base, with 11 bases sitting between them. This CDR3 is CASSPGLSANTEAFF. The CDR3 DNA is TGTGCCAGCTCACCAGGGCTGTCGGCGAACACTGAAGCTTTCTTT.

This clonotype appeared many times. The chain uses TRBV13 and TRBJ2-1, with D perhaps TRBD2 (5 bases). Trimming cost V 4 bases and J 11 bases, with 21 bases left between them. The CDR3 has 15 residues. Germline V gene lookup returns CDR1 PRHDT and CDR2 FYEKMQ (reference sequence). CDR3 nucleotide sequence: TGTGCCAGCAGCTCGCTAGCTCGGGCAGCCCACAAGCAGTTCTTC. This encodes CASSSLARAAHKQFF.

This clonotype was detected many times. The V call is TRBV30, the J call TRBJ1-1; D is ambiguous. The germline gives CDR1 GTSNPN, CDR2 SVGIG (reference sequence). V gave up 3 bases and J gave up 2 bases, with 10 bases separating them. The CDR3 loop spans 13 amino acids. In DNA, the CDR3 is TGTGCCTGGAGCCCGGGCGGAAACACTGAAGCTTTCTTT. Its translation: CAWSPGGNTEAFF.

The genes are TRBV5-1 and TRBJ1-5; 7 positions match TRBD1. The germline CDR1 and CDR2 sequences are SGHRS and YFSETQ. The CDR3 covers 15 residues. The trim removed 2 bases at V and 7 bases at J, leaving 9 bases unmatched. The CDR3 reads CASSFRGQPGQPQHF. The CDR3 DNA reads TGCGCCAGCAGCTTTCGGGGACAGCCCGGCCAGCCCCAGCATTTT. The full variable domain, with the rest looked up from reference TRBV5-1 and TRBJ1-5, is KAGVTQTPRYLIKTRGQQVTLSCSPISGHRSVSWYQQTPGQGLQFLFEYFSETQRNKGNFPGRFSGRQFSNSRSEMNVSTLELGDSALYLCASSFRGQPGQPQHFGDGTRLSIL.

V is TRBV15 and J is TRBJ1-5; no definite D call. The germline V gene has CDR1 LNHNV and CDR2 YYDKDF (reference sequence). The V end lost 1 base, the J end lost 3 bases, and 7 bases lay between the germline ends. This CDR3 has 14 residues. CDR3 amino acids: CATSRGSYNQPQHF. The CDR3 DNA follows: TGTGCCACCAGCAGAGGGAGTTACAATCAGCCCCAGCATTTT.

The chain links TRBV5-4 to TRBJ1-4; tentative D call: TRBD1 (6 bases). CDR3 size: 16 residues. From germline, CDR1 is SGHNT and CDR2 YYREEE (reference sequence). V shed 0 bases and J shed 5 bases, with 14 bases lying between them. The chain's CDR3 is CASSLEPGTRNEKLFF. The CDR3 DNA follows: TGTGCCAGCAGCTTGGAGCCCGGGACACGGAATGAAAAACTGTTTTTT.

The chain carries TRBV14 and TRBJ2-2; D ambiguous. The CDR3 length is 15 residues. Looked up from germline, CDR1 is SGHDN and CDR2 is FVKESK. V lost 4 bases and J lost 8, with 17 bases in between. For the CDR3, the DNA is TGTGCCAGCAGCCTTAGAAGCCCCCGAACAGGGGAGCTGTTTTTT. Its translation is CASSLRSPRTGELFF.

The table lists this clonotype with a few counts. The CDR3 region is CASSYSIGRTYEQYF. The CDR3, as DNA: TGTGCCAGCAGTTACTCTATAGGACGGACTTACGAGCAGTACTTC. The V and J genes are TRBV6-2 or TRBV6-3 and TRBJ2-7; tentative D call: TRBD2 (5 bases). With 0 bases removed from V and 4 bases from J, the gap between germline ends came to 13 bases. This CDR3 comprises 15 residues. Germline lookup yields CDR1 MNHEY and CDR2 SVGEGT.

This clonotype was recorded at least ten times. The rearrangement uses TRBV7-8 and TRBJ1-2; a weak D match, TRBD1 (5 bases). V dropped 5 bases and J dropped 0 bases, with 7 bases sitting between them. This CDR3 has 13 residues. The V gene's germline CDR1 is SGHVS and CDR2 FQNEAQ. Here the CDR3 reads CASSDRANYGYTF. CDR3 DNA sequence: TGTGCCAGCAGCGACAGAGCTAACTATGGCTACACCTTC.

This clonotype was detected ten times or more. The V call is TRBV7-9, the J call TRBJ1-1; TRBD1 might be the D (6 bases). The CDR3 has 15 amino acids. The V gene's germline CDR1 is SEHNR and CDR2 FQNEAQ (reference sequence). V was shortened by 1 base and J by 1 base, with 10 bases between the two germline ends. The CDR3 nucleotides read TGTGCCAGCAGCTTAGGAGACAGGAGGAACACTGAAGCTTTCTTT. This codes for CASSLGDRRNTEAFF.

This clonotype occurred a few times. The V gene is TRBV2, the J gene TRBJ2-3; 7 bases line up with TRBD2. Germline lookup yields CDR1 SNHLY and CDR2 FYNNEI. The junction had 10 bases not matched to a gene; V was cut back by 8 bases and J by 5 bases. The CDR3 loop spans 14 amino acids. The CDR3 DNA is TGTGCCAGCTATGCGGGAGCCTTAGGAGATACGCAGTATTTT. Its translation is CASYAGALGDTQYF.

The chain combines TRBV7-6 with TRBJ2-1, with D perhaps TRBD2 (7 bases). Germline values: CDR1 SGHVS, CDR2 FNYEAQ. Trimming removed 0 bases from V and 5 bases from J, with 17 bases in between. This CDR3 region has 17 residues. This chain's CDR3 is CASSLAGGGPFDNEQFF. The CDR3 DNA sequence: TGTGCCAGCAGCTTAGCGGGGGGGGGCCCGTTTGACAATGAGCAGTTCTTC.

The rearrangement joins TRBV7-3 to TRBJ2-2; 8 bases are shared with TRBD2. This CDR3 comprises 15 residues. The V gene end was trimmed by 6 bases and the J gene end by 0 bases; junction bases not matched to a gene: 3. Looked up from germline, CDR1 is SGHTA and CDR2 is FQGTGA. The CDR3 DNA is TGTGCCAGCAGGTTACTAGCGGCGAACACCGGGGAGCTGTTTTTT. This codes for CASRLLAANTGELFF. Based on the CDR3 plus reference TRBV7-3 and TRBJ2-2, the full variable domain is GAGVSQTPSNKVTEKGKYVELRCDPISGHTALYWYRQSLGQGPEFLIYFQGTGAADDSGLPNDRFFAVRPEGSVSTLKIQRTERGDSAVYLCASRLLAANTGELFFGEGSRLTVL.

This CDR3 reads CASSVEHRANEQFF. The CDR3 DNA reads TGTGCCAGCAGCGTAGAACATCGCGCAAATGAGCAGTTCTTC. V and J are TRBV9 and TRBJ2-1, with D unclear. There are 14 residues in the CDR3. The V and J ends lost 0 bases and 7 bases respectively, with 11 bases between them. The V gene's germline CDR1 is SGDLS and CDR2 YYNGEE.

This clonotype was detected a few times. The chain carries TRBV30 and TRBJ2-3; 8 positions match TRBD2. Germline CDR1 reads GTSNPN; CDR2 reads SVGIG (reference sequence). Trimming removed 0 bases from V and 5 bases from J; junction bases left unmatched: 7. The CDR3 runs to 15 residues. The CDR3 sequence is CAWSVGGASGDTQYF. The CDR3 region has the DNA TGTGCCTGGAGTGTCGGGGGGGCTAGTGGAGATACGCAGTATTTT.

This clonotype was seen many times. The gene calls are TRBV28 and TRBJ1-3; maybe TRBD1 (6 bases). V lost 5 bases to trimming and J lost 1 base, with 18 bases between them. The CDR3 covers 17 residues. The germline V gene encodes CDR1 MDHEN and CDR2 SYDVKM. As DNA, the CDR3 is TGTGCCAGCAGTCCGGACAGTCGGTTAGAGTCTGGAAACACCATATATTTT. Translating it yields CASSPDSRLESGNTIYF.

The sample holds many counts of this clonotype. V is TRBV20-1 and J is TRBJ1-2, with TRBD1 as a possible D gene (6 bases). The CDR3 covers 14 residues. Germline V gene data show CDR1 as DFQATT and CDR2 as SNEGSKA (reference sequence). Trimming shortened V by 0 bases and J by 2 bases, and 10 bases separated the two germline ends. The DNA for the CDR3 is TGCAGTGCTAGAGACCCAGGACAGAACTATGGCTACACCTTC. Protein product: CSARDPGQNYGYTF.

In this sample, this clonotype turned up many times. V gene TRBV28 combines with J gene TRBJ2-3; D remains ambiguous. Deletions cut 3 bases from V and 1 base from J, with 11 bases between. The CDR3 totals 15 residues. Germline V lookup: CDR1 MDHEN, CDR2 SYDVKM. CDR3 in amino acids: CASSFKLSGTDTQYF. The CDR3 DNA sequence: TGTGCCAGCAGTTTCAAGCTGAGCGGCACAGATACGCAGTATTTT.

This clonotype was detected a few times. The chain combines TRBV29-1 with TRBJ2-4; the D is unclear. CDR3 length: 11 amino acids. Trimming took off 7 bases at V and 9 bases at J, with 13 bases between the two ends. Per the germline V gene, CDR1 is SQVTM and CDR2 is ANQGSEA. The CDR3 loop reads CSANGVGIQYF. The CDR3 nucleotides read TGCAGCGCGAATGGCGTCGGCATTCAGTACTTC.

The table lists this clonotype with a few counts. The V and J genes are TRBV6-4 and TRBJ2-1; 12 bases match TRBD2. CDR1 MRHNA and CDR2 SNTAGT come from the germline V gene. V gave up 2 bases and J gave up 8 bases; unmatched junction bases: 1. This CDR3 is 14 amino acids long. The CDR3 loop reads CASSDLAGGDEQFF. The CDR3 nucleotides are TGTGCCAGCAGTGACCTAGCGGGAGGGGATGAGCAGTTCTTC.

This clonotype was counted many times. The rearrangement uses TRBV20-1 and TRBJ1-2, with D unclear. The CDR3 runs 12 residues. Trimming stripped 3 bases from V and 8 bases from J, with 13 bases between. Per the germline V gene, CDR1 is DFQATT and CDR2 is SNEGSKA (reference sequence). The chain's CDR3 is CSASMWSRGYTF. The CDR3 nucleotides read TGCAGTGCTAGTATGTGGTCCAGGGGCTACACCTTC.